The 8 T cell receptor beta chains below were found in one sample sequenced in a study of beta chain features in type 1 diabetes. Expressed TCRB transcripts were sequenced, since all the RNA that had been isolated was reverse transcribed. Clones were sequenced by immunoSEQ multiplex PCR, and TCRdb holds only the in-frame ones, with some missing. The table lists around 250,000 clones, approximately 14% of them singletons. Study-wide findings and caveats: Researchers report that Type 1 diabetes patients had moderately but significantly shorter TCRB CDR3s across all four CD4+ subsets.

Antigens for these TCRs are unknown. What was sequenced was naive CD4+ T cells from blood. The receptors stem from a man aged 25-40 years with type 1 diabetes.

This chain connects TRBV5-1 to TRBJ1-2; TRBD1 aligns across 9 bases. The germline gives CDR1 SGHRS, CDR2 YFSETQ. CDR3 size: 14 residues. V shed 0 bases and J 7 bases; nucleotides not matched to a gene: 4. CDR3 DNA sequence: TGCGCCAGCAGCTTGGGGACAGGGGAGATTGGCTACACCTTC. Amino acids: CASSLGTGEIGYTF.

DNA of the CDR3: TGCGCCAGCAGCCGACAAGGGCTAGGACAGGGGGCAGATAGCACTGAAGCTTTCTTT. Encoded protein: CASSRQGLGQGADSTEAFF. The J gene is TRBJ1-1, the V gene TRBV4-1, with TRBD1 identical over 11 bases. From germline, CDR1 is MGHRA and CDR2 YSYEKL. The CDR3 loop spans 19 amino acids. V lost 4 bases to trimming and J lost 4 bases; unmatched junction nucleotides: 17.

The chain uses TRBV6-1 and TRBJ2-3; 10 nucleotides agree with TRBD1. The CDR3 runs to 13 residues. CDR1 MNHNS and CDR2 SASEGT come from the germline V gene. The junction had 3 bases not matched to a gene; V was cut back by 6 bases and J by 6 bases. The CDR3 DNA sequence: TGTGCCAGCAGGGGGACAGGGGTTGATACGCAGTATTTT. It codes for CASRGTGVDTQYF.

The V gene is TRBV29-1, the J gene TRBJ2-7, with D perhaps matching TRBD1 (6 bases). This CDR3 comprises 15 residues. The ends were cut back, 1 base at V and 3 bases at J, with 16 bases in the middle. The V gene's germline CDR1 is SQVTM and CDR2 ANQGSEA. CDR3 amino acids: CSVEAHYRDNYEQYF. As DNA, the CDR3 is TGCAGCGTTGAAGCCCACTACCGGGACAACTACGAGCAGTACTTC.

This sequence joins TRBV4-1 and TRBJ2-3; a possible D gene is TRBD1 (5 bases). The CDR3 is 15 amino acids. Germline assignment: CDR1 MGHRA and CDR2 YSYEKL. Trimming cost V 4 bases and J 0 bases, with 11 bases left between them. The DNA of the CDR3 is TGCGCCAGCAGCCGGACAAACCCTAGCACAGATACGCAGTATTTT. It is translated as CASSRTNPSTDTQYF.

This clone was picked up a small number of times. V gene TRBV21-1 combines with J gene TRBJ1-1; the D call in the table, TRBD1, was not verified against the DNA. TRBV21-1 constitutes a pseudogene. The CDR3 is 15 residues long. This CDR3 is CASSTPGGLGTEAFF. The CDR3 DNA sequence: TGTGCCAGCAGCACCCCAGGGGGCCTGGGCACTGAAGCTTTCTTT.

V usage is TRBV7-6 and J usage is TRBJ1-2; D might be TRBD1 (6 bases). V shed 8 bases and J shed 4 bases, with 8 bases lying between them. CDR1 SGHVS and CDR2 FNYEAQ come from the germline V gene. The CDR3 extends over 11 amino acids. The CDR3 region is CASDRPYGYTF. CDR3 coding DNA: TGTGCCAGCGACAGGCCCTATGGCTACACCTTC.

This clone has just a few counts. This chain links TRBV5-1 with TRBJ2-5, with a tentative D call TRBD1 (6 bases). Germline V CDR1 and CDR2: SGHRS, YFSETQ. CDR3 length equals 16 residues. The V end lost 0 bases, the J end lost 2 bases, and 14 bases lay between the germline ends. The chain's CDR3 is CASSLETGILQETQYF. CDR3 DNA: TGCGCCAGCAGCTTGGAAACAGGGATTTTACAAGAGACCCAGTACTTC.